Each of the 11 T cell receptor beta chains below was sequenced from the same sample in a study of control samples from healthy donors and cancer patients. Using immunoSEQ multiplex PCR, the repertoire was profiled, and TCRdb retains in-frame clones only, with some absent. The table lists 150,000 to 200,000 clones, over 85% of them singletons. Sequenced input: blood. Receptors were obtained from a man between 18 and 29 years old in good health.

The CDR3 DNA follows: TGTGCCAGCAGTGAAGTGGGGGGAACCTATCAGCCCCAGCATTTT. This codes for CASSEVGGTYQPQHF. The V gene is TRBV2, the J gene TRBJ1-5; D might be TRBD1 (5 bases). The V end was cut by 1 base, the J end by 5 bases, with 12 bases between. This CDR3 is 15 amino acids long. CDR1 and CDR2 from the germline V gene are SNHLY and FYNNEI.

This clone was observed a single time. The V gene is TRBV19, the J gene TRBJ2-7; D is unresolved. Trimming shortened V by 5 bases and J by 8 bases, and 13 bases separated the two germline ends. The length of the CDR3 is 12 residues. Germline V gene data show CDR1 as LNHDA and CDR2 as SQIVND (reference sequence). The CDR3 region is CASSHPRRQQYF. Written as DNA, the CDR3 is TGTGCCAGTAGTCATCCGAGAAGGCAGCAGTACTTC.

J is TRBJ2-1 and V is TRBV7-9; D unclear. The CDR3 spans 12 residues. CDR1 and CDR2 (germline): SEHNR, FQNEAQ (reference sequence). The V and J ends lost 2 bases and 7 bases respectively, with 6 bases between them. As DNA, the CDR3 is TGTGCCAGCAGCTTATCTCTGAATGAGCAGTTCTTC. It encodes CASSLSLNEQFF.

The chain uses TRBV29-1 and TRBJ2-6, with D possibly being TRBD2 (5 bases). Germline values: CDR1 SQVTM, CDR2 ANQGSEA. Between the trimmed V and J ends, which lost 6 bases and 0 bases, there was a span of 9 bases. The CDR3 spans 14 residues. DNA for the CDR3: TGCAGCGTGGGAGAGAACTCTGGGGCCAACGTCCTGACTTTC. Translated: CSVGENSGANVLTF. The full variable domain, rest sourced from reference TRBV29-1 and TRBJ2-6, is SAVISQKPSRDICQRGTSLTIQCQVDSQVTMMFWYRQQPGQSLTLIATANQGSEATYESGFVIDKFPISRPNLTFSTLTVSNMSPEDSSIYLCSVGENSGANVLTFGAGSRLTVL.

The chain uses TRBV10-2 and TRBJ2-3, with D maybe TRBD2 (6 bases). Germline V gene data show CDR1 as WSHSY and CDR2 as SAAADI. CDR3 length: 16 amino acids. V was pared by 7 bases and J by 11 bases, with 28 bases between. The CDR3 protein is CASTETDYLDRYGQYF. In nucleotides, the CDR3 is TGCGCCAGCACCGAGACGGACTACTTGGATCGATACGGGCAGTATTTT.

This chain links TRBV20-1 with TRBJ1-1, with TRBD1 as a possible D gene (6 bases). From germline, CDR1 is DFQATT and CDR2 SNEGSKA (reference sequence). The CDR3 sequence is 15 residues long. V lost 3 bases and J 6 bases, leaving 20 bases between the germline ends. The CDR3 region is CSASDGGTGSAEAFF. As DNA, the CDR3 is TGCAGTGCTAGTGACGGTGGCACAGGGAGCGCTGAAGCTTTCTTT.

DNA of the CDR3: TGTGCTAGTGGTGCGGGACCGTCTGACTACGAGCAGTACTTC. Amino acids: CASGAGPSDYEQYF. The chain is built from TRBV12-5 and TRBJ2-7; D may be TRBD2 (6 bases). The germline gives CDR1 LGHNT, CDR2 FRNRAP. This CDR3 spans 14 amino acids. The V end was cut by 5 bases, the J end by 3 bases, with 14 bases between.

J is TRBJ1-5 and V is TRBV10-3; maybe TRBD1 (6 bases). Trimming took off 6 bases at V and 3 bases at J, with 9 bases between the two ends. The CDR3 totals 13 residues. Germline V gene data show CDR1 as ENHRY and CDR2 as SYGVKD. CDR3 in DNA: TGTGCCATCAGCCGACAGGACAATCAGCCCCAGCATTTT. It is translated as CAISRQDNQPQHF.

The chain joins TRBV4-2 to TRBJ1-2; perhaps TRBD1 as D (6 bases). V lost 0 bases to trimming and J lost 4 bases, with 15 bases between them. The CDR3 sequence is 16 residues long. Per germline, CDR1 LGHNA and CDR2 YNFKEQ. The CDR3 bases are TGTGCCAGCAGCCAAGATAGAGCACAGGGAGGCTATGGCTACACCTTC. Translating it yields CASSQDRAQGGYGYTF.

In DNA, the CDR3 is TGCGCCAGCAGCTTGGAAGGCGGGAACAATGAGCAGTTCTTC. Translated, it gives CASSLEGGNNEQFF. The chain employs TRBV5-1 and TRBJ2-1; tentatively, D is TRBD2 (6 bases). The CDR3 sequence is 14 residues long. V was cut by 0 bases and J by 5 bases, with 9 bases left in between. Per the germline V gene, CDR1 is SGHRS and CDR2 is YFSETQ.

The V call is TRBV6-6, the J call TRBJ1-2; the match to TRBD1 covers 8 bases. V was clipped by 7 bases and J by 5 bases; unmatched bases: 6. The CDR3 contains 13 residues. CDR1 and CDR2 from the germline V gene are MNHNY and SVGAGI (reference sequence). The CDR3 DNA is TGTGCCAGCATCGAACAGGGGGGGTATGGCTACACCTTC. This codes for CASIEQGGYGYTF.